This T cell receptor beta chain emerged from a study of blood T cell repertoires in COVID-19. Study in general: From T cells, B-cell-depleted T cells, or PBMCs came the material, which was cDNA or gDNA.

Seattle patients were enrolled while actively infected and followed longitudinally. This clone was counted at least ten times. The V gene lost 4 bases and the J gene lost 4 bases, with 20 bases spanning the gap. Germline CDR1 and CDR2: SGHRS and YFSETQ. CDR3 length equals 16 residues. The table came from immunoSEQ multiplex PCR; TCRdb's copy has only in-frame clones and leaves some out. The top ten hold around 10% of the sample, which has 250,000 to 300,000 clones, about 90% seen once. This TCR was recovered from a woman aged 30 to 39 with COVID-19, enrolled during active disease. The sequencing sample was made of peripheral blood. V and J are TRBV5-1 and TRBJ2-5, with D possibly matching TRBD1 (6 bases). CDR3 DNA: TGCGCCAGCAGCGTATACAGGGATGGGGCAGGAGAGACCCAGTACTTC. Translation: CASSVYRDGAGETQYF.